This TCR beta chain comes out of a study of T cell repertoires in cytomegalovirus infection. In the study overall: Public TCR beta signatures provided an indication of both CMV infection and a matching HLA type.

This clonotype was found a few times. TCRdb reanalysed the reads using MiXCR and keeps one entry per CDR3 protein. The table has fewer than 700,000 distinct CDR3 sequences, less than 25% seen once; the top ten hold less than 9.5%. CDR3 length: 13 amino acids. V was clipped by 5 bases and J by 6 bases; unmatched bases: 6. Germline values: CDR1 DFQATT, CDR2 SNEGSKA (reference sequence). The clonotype comes from a human donor in good health (CMV status not recorded). Some clones in this sample may be carry-over from other donors' samples. The sequenced sample consisted of CD8+ T cells from PBMCs. J is TRBJ2-1 and V is TRBV20-1; 8 bases line up with TRBD1. The CDR3: CSAPHRGFNEQFF. In DNA form, the CDR3 reads TGCAGTGCTCCTCACAGGGGGTTCAATGAGCAGTTCTTC.